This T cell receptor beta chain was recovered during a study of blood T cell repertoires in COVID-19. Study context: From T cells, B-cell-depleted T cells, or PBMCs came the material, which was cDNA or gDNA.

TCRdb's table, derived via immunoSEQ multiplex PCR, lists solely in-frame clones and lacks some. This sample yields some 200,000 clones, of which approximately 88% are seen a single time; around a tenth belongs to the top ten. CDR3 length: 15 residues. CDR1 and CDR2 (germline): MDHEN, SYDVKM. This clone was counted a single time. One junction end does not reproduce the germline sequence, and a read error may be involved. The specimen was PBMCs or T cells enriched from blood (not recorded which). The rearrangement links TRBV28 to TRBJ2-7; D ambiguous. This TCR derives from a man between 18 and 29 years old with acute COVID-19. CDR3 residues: CASSLWRQSSYEQYF. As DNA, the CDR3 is TGTGCCAGCAGCTTATGGCGACAAAGCTCCTACGAGCAGTACTTC.